One sample yielded the 5 T cell receptor beta chains listed below, sequenced in a study of radiotherapy plus CTLA-4 blockade in lung cancer (dated by TCRdb to the late 2010s). The library was prepared using the immunoSEQ multiplex PCR assay. TCRdb's version of the immuneACCESS table is confined to in-frame rearrangements and falls short of the full clone set. An unresolved V gene accounts for under half of the shortfall where checked; the remainder is of unknown origin. The sample includes more than 55,000 clones, with 65% to 80% observed a single time. Roughly 17% of the sample comes from the top ten. The starting material was peripheral blood, obtained from a patient treated with radiotherapy plus ipilimumab. Source of these receptors: a human donor with non-small cell lung cancer who had a complete response to radiotherapy plus ipilimumab.

This chain connects TRBV13 to TRBJ2-6, with D maybe TRBD2 (6 bases). CDR1 and CDR2 from the germline V gene are PRHDT and FYEKMQ (reference sequence). There are 15 residues in the CDR3. Trimming pared 3 bases from V and 0 bases from J, leaving 6 bases between. In DNA form, the CDR3 reads TGTGCCAGCAGCTTCGGGAGCTCTGGGGCCAACGTCCTGACTTTC. Protein: CASSFGSSGANVLTF.

The chain uses TRBV15 and TRBJ2-2; the D is unclear. From germline, CDR1 is LNHNV and CDR2 YYDKDF (reference sequence). There are 12 residues in the CDR3. Between the trimmed V and J ends, which lost 3 bases and 11 bases, there was a span of 10 bases. CDR3 nucleotides: TGTGCCACCAGCAGGCACTCCTCAGAGCTGTTTTTT. Translated, it gives CATSRHSSELFF. Full variable domain (missing parts from reference TRBV15 and TRBJ2-2): DAMVIQNPRYQVTQFGKPVTLSCSQTLNHNVMYWYQQKSSQAPKLLFHYYDKDFNNEADTPDNFQSRRPNTSFCFLDIRSPGLGDTAMYLCATSRHSSELFFGEGSRLTVL.

The chain has TRBV2 and TRBJ2-1, with 12 bases that match TRBD2. The V gene's germline CDR1 is SNHLY and CDR2 FYNNEI. V gave up 8 bases and J gave up 7 bases; unmatched junction bases: 9. There are 15 residues in the CDR3. CDR3 loop: CASSGLAGLKNEQFF. The CDR3 DNA reads as TGTGCCAGCTCCGGACTAGCGGGATTGAAGAATGAGCAGTTCTTC.

The sample holds a few counts of this clone. The V call is TRBV4-1, the J call TRBJ1-1, with TRBD1 matching 9 bases. The junction had 9 bases not matched to a gene; V was cut back by 5 bases and J by 5 bases. Looked up from germline, CDR1 is MGHRA and CDR2 is YSYEKL. There are 15 residues in the CDR3. As DNA, the CDR3 is TGCGCCAGCAGCTACCACAGGGGGCGGGTTACTGAAGCTTTCTTT. Protein product: CASSYHRGRVTEAFF.

This sequence joins TRBV5-1 and TRBJ2-4; D is possibly TRBD1 (6 bases). The CDR3 is 16 amino acids. The germline CDR1 and CDR2 sequences are SGHRS and YFSETQ. V lost 0 bases and J 6 bases, leaving 16 bases between the germline ends. CDR3 in DNA: TGCGCCAGCAGCTTGGACTTTTTTCCAGGGGCAAACATTCAGTACTTC. Its translation: CASSLDFFPGANIQYF.